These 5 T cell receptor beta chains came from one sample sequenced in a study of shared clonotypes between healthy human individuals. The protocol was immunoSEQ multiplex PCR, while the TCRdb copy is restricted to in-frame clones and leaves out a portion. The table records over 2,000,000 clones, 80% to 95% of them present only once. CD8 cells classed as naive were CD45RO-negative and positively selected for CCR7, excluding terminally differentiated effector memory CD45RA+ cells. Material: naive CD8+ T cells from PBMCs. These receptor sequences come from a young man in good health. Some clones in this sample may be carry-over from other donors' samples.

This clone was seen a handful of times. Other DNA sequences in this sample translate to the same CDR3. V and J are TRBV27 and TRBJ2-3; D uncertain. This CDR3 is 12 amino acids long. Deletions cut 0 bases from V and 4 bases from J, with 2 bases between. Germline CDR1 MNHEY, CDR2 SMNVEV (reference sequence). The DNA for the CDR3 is TGTGCCAGCAGTTTATCGCCAGATACGCAGTATTTT. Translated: CASSLSPDTQYF.

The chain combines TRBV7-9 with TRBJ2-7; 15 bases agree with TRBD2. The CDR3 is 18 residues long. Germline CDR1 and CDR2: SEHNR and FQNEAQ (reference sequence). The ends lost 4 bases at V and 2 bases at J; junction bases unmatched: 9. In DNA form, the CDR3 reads TGTGCCAGCAGCTCCTTCCCCGGGACTAGCGGGAGGACCTACGAGCAGTACTTC. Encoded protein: CASSSFPGTSGRTYEQYF.

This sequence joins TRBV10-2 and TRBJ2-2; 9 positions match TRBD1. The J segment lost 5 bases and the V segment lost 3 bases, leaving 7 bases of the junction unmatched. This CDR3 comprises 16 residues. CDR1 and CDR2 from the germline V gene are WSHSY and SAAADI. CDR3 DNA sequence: TGCGCCAGCAGTGACGGACAGGGGATTGGTACCGGGGAGCTGTTTTTT. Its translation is CASSDGQGIGTGELFF.

The CDR3 region has the DNA TGTGCCAGCAGCGTGGACGGAAACTCCTACAATGAGCAGTTCTTC. This encodes CASSVDGNSYNEQFF. The genes are TRBV27 and TRBJ2-1; the D is unclear. Per the germline V gene, CDR1 is MNHEY and CDR2 is SMNVEV (reference sequence). The CDR3 is 15 amino acids. With 6 bases removed from V and 0 bases from J, the gap between germline ends came to 12 bases.

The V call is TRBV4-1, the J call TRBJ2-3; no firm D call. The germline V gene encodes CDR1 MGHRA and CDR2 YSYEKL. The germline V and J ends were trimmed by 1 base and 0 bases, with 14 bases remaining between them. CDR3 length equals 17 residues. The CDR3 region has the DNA TGCGCCAGCAGCCAAGTAAATCTAGAGCTTAGCACAGATACGCAGTATTTT. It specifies CASSQVNLELSTDTQYF.